This record concerns one T cell receptor beta chain sequence. Its target is unknown. A read error may produce the germline difference seen at one junction end. The hyperthyroidism patients had all been newly diagnosed, and their disease duration was under 2 months. Their ages ranged from 18 to 65 years. Uncontrolled infection, other autoimmune disease, pregnancy or lactation barred patients from enrollment. Diagnosis relied on clinical symptoms, serum thyroxine and TRAb, thyroid ultrasound and orbital computed tomography. This sample is drawn from a study of T cells in Graves' hyperthyroidism and ophthalmopathy. General study findings and limits: Among thyroid clonotypes expanded above 0.001, most also appeared in blood.

CDR1 KGHDR and CDR2 SFDVKD come from the germline V gene. This CDR3 region has 17 residues. Researchers took RNA transcripts and amplified the TCR beta CDR3 regions from them. Researchers ran a first-round RT-PCR on the TCR CDR3 using the HTBI primer set. Via MiXCR, TCRdb re-called the multiplex PCR reads, giving one row per CDR3 protein. The data show approximately 500,000 distinct CDR3 sequences, just over 45% seen once. The V and J genes are TRBV24-1 and TRBJ2-2; TRBD2 matches 8 bases. The origin of this receptor is a woman aged 18-29 years with Graves' hyperthyroidism. The sequencing input was peripheral blood or thyroid tissue (not recorded which). The DNA of the CDR3 is TGTGCCACCAGTGATGCCCGAGCGGGAGATCGAGGGAATGAGCAGTTTTTT. Translation: CATSDARAGDRGNEQFF.